This T cell receptor beta chain was observed in a study of CD8+ T cells in alopecia areata. Treatment reported: oral pan-JAK inhibitor, 5-10 mg twice daily. The length of the CDR3 is 15 residues. The ends lost 5 bases at V and 0 bases at J; junction bases unmatched: 4. Germline V gene data show CDR1 as MNHEY and CDR2 as SMNVEV (reference sequence). This clone was picked up a small number of times. cDNA prepared by RNA extraction and subsequent reverse transcription served as the template for sequencing. Clones were sequenced by immunoSEQ multiplex PCR, and TCRdb holds only the in-frame ones, with some missing. The sample records about 190,000 clones, under 80% being singletons.

The sequence derives from a human donor with alopecia areata. Sequences were derived from CD4+ T cells sorted from blood, sampled around week 50, from a patient treated with tofacitinib. The V and J genes are TRBV27 and TRBJ2-7; 10 bases agree with TRBD2. CDR3 residues: CASSELAGSSYEQYF. CDR3 sequence (DNA): TGTGCCAGCAGTGAACTAGCGGGGAGCTCCTACGAGCAGTACTTC.